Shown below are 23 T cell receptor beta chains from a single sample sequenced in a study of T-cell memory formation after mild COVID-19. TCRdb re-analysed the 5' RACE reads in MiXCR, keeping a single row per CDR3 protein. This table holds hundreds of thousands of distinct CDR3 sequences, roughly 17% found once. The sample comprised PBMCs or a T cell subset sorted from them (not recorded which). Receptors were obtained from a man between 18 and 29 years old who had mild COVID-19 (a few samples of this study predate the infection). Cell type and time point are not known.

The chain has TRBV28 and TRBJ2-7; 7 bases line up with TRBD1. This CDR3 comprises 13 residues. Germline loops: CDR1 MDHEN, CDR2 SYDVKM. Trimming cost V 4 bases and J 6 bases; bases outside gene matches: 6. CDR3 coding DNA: TGTGCCAGCAGTTCGTCCCGGGACAGCGAGCAGTACGTC. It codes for CASSSSRDSEQYV.

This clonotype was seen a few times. CDR3 in amino acids: CASTLVGENEQFF. CDR3 sequence (DNA): TGTGCCAGTACCTTAGTAGGAGAGAATGAGCAGTTCTTC. The V and J genes are TRBV19 and TRBJ2-1; no clear D gene. The CDR3 has 13 amino acids. Germline CDR1 reads LNHDA; CDR2 reads SQIVND (reference sequence). V was shortened by 7 bases and J by 7 bases, with 14 bases between the two germline ends. Full variable domain (outside the CDR3, taken from reference TRBV19 and TRBJ2-1): DGGITQSPKYLFRKEGQNVTLSCEQNLNHDAMYWYRQDPGQGLRLIYYSQIVNDFQKGDIAEGYSVSREKKESFPLTVTSAQKNPTAFYLCASTLVGENEQFFGPGTRLTVL.

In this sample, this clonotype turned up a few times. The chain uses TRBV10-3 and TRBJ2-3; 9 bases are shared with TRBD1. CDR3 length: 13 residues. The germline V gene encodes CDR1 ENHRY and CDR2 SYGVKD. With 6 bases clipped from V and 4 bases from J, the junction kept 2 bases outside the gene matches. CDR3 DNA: TGTGCCATCAGGGACAGGGGCTCAGATACGCAGTATTTT. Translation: CAIRDRGSDTQYF.

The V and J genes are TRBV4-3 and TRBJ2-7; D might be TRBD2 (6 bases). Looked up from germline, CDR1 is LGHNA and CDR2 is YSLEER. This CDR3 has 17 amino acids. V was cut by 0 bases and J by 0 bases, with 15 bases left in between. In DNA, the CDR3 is TGCGCCAGCAGCCAAGATCTTCCAGCGGGTTTCTCCTACGAGCAGTACTTC. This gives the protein CASSQDLPAGFSYEQYF.

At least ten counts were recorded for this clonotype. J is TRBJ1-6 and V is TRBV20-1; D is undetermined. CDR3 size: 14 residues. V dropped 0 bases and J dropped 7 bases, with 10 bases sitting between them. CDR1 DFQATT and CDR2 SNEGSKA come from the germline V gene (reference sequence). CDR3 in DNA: TGCAGTGCTAGAGAGGGCAGTTTCAATTCACCCCTCCACTTT. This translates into CSAREGSFNSPLHF.

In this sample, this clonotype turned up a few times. The chain's CDR3 is CASSPRWRDPYEQYF. In DNA form, the CDR3 reads TGTGCCAGCAGTCCCCGGTGGAGGGATCCCTACGAGCAGTACTTC. V usage is TRBV6-2 or TRBV6-3 and J usage is TRBJ2-7; tentative D call: TRBD2 (6 bases). The germline V and J ends were trimmed by 5 bases and 2 bases, with 16 bases remaining between them. CDR3 length: 15 residues. Germline CDR1 MNHEY, CDR2 SVGEGT.

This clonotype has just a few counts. This CDR3 is CASSQDFGRGVYNEQFF. The CDR3 coding sequence is TGCGCCAGCAGCCAAGACTTCGGTCGGGGGGTCTACAATGAGCAGTTCTTC. V usage is TRBV4-3 and J usage is TRBJ2-1; 7 nucleotides agree with TRBD2. V was clipped by 0 bases and J by 3 bases; unmatched bases: 8. CDR3 size: 17 residues. Germline V gives CDR1 LGHNA, CDR2 YSLEER.

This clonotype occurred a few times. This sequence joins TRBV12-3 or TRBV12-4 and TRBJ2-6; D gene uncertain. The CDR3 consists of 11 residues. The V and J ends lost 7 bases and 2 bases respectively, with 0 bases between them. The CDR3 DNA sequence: TGTGCCAGCACTGGGGCCAACGTCCTGACTTTC. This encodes CASTGANVLTF.

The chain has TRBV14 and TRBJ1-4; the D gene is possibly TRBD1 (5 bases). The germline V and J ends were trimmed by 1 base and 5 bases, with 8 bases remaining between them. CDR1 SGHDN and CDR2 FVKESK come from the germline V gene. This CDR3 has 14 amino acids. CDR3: CASSQARGNEKLFF. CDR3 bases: TGTGCCAGCAGCCAAGCGCGGGGGAATGAAAAACTGTTTTTT.

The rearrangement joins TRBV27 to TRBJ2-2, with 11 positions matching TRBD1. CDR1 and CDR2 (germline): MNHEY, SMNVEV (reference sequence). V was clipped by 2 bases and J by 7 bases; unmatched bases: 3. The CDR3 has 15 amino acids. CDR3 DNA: TGTGCCAGCAGTTTAGGGACAGGGGGGATCGGGGAGCTGTTTTTT. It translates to CASSLGTGGIGELFF.

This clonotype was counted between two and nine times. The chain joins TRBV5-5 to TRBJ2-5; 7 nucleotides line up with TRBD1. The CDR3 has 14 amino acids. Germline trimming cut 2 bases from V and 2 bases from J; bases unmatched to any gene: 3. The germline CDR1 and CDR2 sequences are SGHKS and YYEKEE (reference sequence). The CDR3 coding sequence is TGTGCCAGCAGCTTCTCCAGGGGGCAAGAGACCCAGTACTTC. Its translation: CASSFSRGQETQYF.

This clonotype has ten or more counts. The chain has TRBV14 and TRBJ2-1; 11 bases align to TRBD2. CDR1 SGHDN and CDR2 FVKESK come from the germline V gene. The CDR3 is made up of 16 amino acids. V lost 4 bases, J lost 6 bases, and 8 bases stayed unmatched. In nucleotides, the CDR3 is TGTGCCAGCAGCCGAGGGTTACTAGCGGGGGCCAATGAGCAGTTCTTC. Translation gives CASSRGLLAGANEQFF.

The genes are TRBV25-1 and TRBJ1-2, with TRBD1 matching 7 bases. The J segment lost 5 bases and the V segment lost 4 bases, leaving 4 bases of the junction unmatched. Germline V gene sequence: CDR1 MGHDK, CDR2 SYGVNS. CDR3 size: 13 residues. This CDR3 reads CASSAGQTYGYTF. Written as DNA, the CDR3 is TGTGCCAGCAGTGCGGGACAGACATATGGCTACACCTTC.

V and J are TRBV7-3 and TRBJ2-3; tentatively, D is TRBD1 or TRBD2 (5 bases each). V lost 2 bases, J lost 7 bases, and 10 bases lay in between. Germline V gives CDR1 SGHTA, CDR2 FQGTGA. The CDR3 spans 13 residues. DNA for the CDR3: TGTGCCAGCAGCTTAGTGGGGGAACATACGCAGTATTTT. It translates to CASSLVGEHTQYF.

DNA of the CDR3: TGTGCCACCAGTGATGGGAGAGGCTACACCTTC. Translation: CATSDGRGYTF. The chain is built from TRBV24-1 and TRBJ1-2; D gene uncertain. Germline V lookup: CDR1 KGHDR, CDR2 SFDVKD. The CDR3 loop spans 11 amino acids. V lost 3 bases and J lost 8, with 6 bases in between.

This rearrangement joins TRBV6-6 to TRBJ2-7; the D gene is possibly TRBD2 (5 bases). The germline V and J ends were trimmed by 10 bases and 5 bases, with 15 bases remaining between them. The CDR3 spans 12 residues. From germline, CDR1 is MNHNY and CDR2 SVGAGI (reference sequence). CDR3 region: CATMAGLDEQYV. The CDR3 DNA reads TGTGCCACGATGGCGGGCTTAGACGAGCAGTACGTC.

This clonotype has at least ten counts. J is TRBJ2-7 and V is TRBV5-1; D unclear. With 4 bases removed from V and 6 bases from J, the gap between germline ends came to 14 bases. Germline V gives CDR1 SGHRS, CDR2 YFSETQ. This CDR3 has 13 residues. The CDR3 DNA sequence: TGCGCCAGCAGCCAATCATGGGGTTTCGAGCAGTACTTC. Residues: CASSQSWGFEQYF.

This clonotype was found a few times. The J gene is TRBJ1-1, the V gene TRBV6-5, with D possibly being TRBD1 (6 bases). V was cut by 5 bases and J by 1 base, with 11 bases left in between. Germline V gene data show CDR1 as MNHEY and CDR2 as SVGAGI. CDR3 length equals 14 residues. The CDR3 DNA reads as TGTGCCAGCAGTACCACGACAGGGAACACTGAAGCTTTCTTT. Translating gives CASSTTTGNTEAFF.

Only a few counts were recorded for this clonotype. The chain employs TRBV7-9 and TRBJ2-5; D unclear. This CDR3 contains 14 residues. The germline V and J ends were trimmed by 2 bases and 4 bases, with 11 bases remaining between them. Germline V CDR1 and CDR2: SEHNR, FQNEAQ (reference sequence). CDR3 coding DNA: TGTGCCAGCAGCTTATTTCTGACGGGAGAGACCCAGTACTTC. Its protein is CASSLFLTGETQYF. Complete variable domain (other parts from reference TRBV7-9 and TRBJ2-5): DTGVSQNPRHKITKRGQNVTFRCDPISEHNRLYWYRQTLGQGPEFLTYFQNEAQLEKSRLLSDRFSAERPKGSFSTLEIQRTEQGDSAMYLCASSLFLTGETQYFGPGTRLLVL.

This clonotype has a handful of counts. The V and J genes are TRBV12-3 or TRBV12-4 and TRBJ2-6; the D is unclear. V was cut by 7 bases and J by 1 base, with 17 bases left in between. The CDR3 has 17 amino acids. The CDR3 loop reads CASTLQHGVSGANVLTF. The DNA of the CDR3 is TGTGCCAGCACTCTTCAGCATGGGGTATCTGGGGCCAACGTCCTGACTTTC.

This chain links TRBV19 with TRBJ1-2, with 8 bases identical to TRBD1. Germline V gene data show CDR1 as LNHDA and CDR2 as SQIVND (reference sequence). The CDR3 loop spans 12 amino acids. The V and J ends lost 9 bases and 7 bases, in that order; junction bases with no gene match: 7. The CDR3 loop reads CASSDREFGYTF. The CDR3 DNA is TGTGCCAGCTCGGACAGGGAATTTGGCTACACCTTC. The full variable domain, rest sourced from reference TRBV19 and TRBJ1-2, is DGGITQSPKYLFRKEGQNVTLSCEQNLNHDAMYWYRQDPGQGLRLIYYSQIVNDFQKGDIAEGYSVSREKKESFPLTVTSAQKNPTAFYLCASSDREFGYTFGSGTRLTVV.

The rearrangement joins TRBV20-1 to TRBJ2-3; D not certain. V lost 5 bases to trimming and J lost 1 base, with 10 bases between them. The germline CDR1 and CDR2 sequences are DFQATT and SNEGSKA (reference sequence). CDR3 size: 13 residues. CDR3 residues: CSAPSFRTDTQYF. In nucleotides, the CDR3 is TGCAGTGCTCCCTCTTTCCGCACAGATACGCAGTATTTT.

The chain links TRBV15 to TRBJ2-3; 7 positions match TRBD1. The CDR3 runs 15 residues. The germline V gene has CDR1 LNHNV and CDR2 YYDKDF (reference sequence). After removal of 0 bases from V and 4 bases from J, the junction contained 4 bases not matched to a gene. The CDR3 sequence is CATSRDGTVSDTQYF. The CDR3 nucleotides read TGTGCCACCAGCAGAGATGGGACAGTGTCAGATACGCAGTATTTT. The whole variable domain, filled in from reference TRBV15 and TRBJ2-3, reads DAMVIQNPRYQVTQFGKPVTLSCSQTLNHNVMYWYQQKSSQAPKLLFHYYDKDFNNEADTPDNFQSRRPNTSFCFLDIRSPGLGDTAMYLCATSRDGTVSDTQYFGPGTRLTVL.